This T cell receptor beta chain was captured in a study of T cells in Graves' hyperthyroidism and ophthalmopathy (dated by TCRdb to about 2019). Regarding the complete study: Peripheral blood was collected at initial diagnosis, before any treatment. Following sampling, methimazole starting at 30 mg daily was given to hyperthyroidism patients, and high-dose intravenous methylprednisolone was given to ophthalmopathy patients. Prospective prediction of ophthalmopathy was tested in an independent validation cohort of 18 to 20 hyperthyroidism patients and around 16 patients who later progressed to ophthalmopathy. The paper reports TCR Vbeta CDR3 sequencing of more than 120 peripheral blood samples: some 41 ophthalmopathy, under 80 hyperthyroidism and approximately 17 progressor patients. To identify TCR V-J signatures that set the groups apart, the researchers used a discovery cohort of more than 95 patients, made up of 43 with Graves' ophthalmopathy and 57 with stable Graves' hyperthyroidism. The roughly 91 discovery patients were randomly split 7:3 into training and test sets. Thyroid tissue and blood T-cell repertoires from more than five Graves' hyperthyroidism patients were also compared in the study.

On the study overall, not on this receptor specifically: Sample size was not statistically predetermined, and blinding of investigators to group allocation was not performed. In validation, the model predicted progression to ophthalmopathy a median of around six months before onset, with over 60% sensitivity and roughly 72% specificity. In cross-validation, a model built on a 13 V-J signature told ophthalmopathy apart from stable hyperthyroidism with 87.88% sensitivity and approximately 81% specificity, and in testing the same model reached 80%/75%. Most expanded thyroid clonotypes (frequency above 0.001) were also detected in blood, a finding suggesting that blood repertoires may reflect thyroid immune responses.

Remarks on this clonotype: It lacks a known antigen. Per-nucleotide qualities are absent, and no much larger clonotype sits a single base away.

Its CDR3 holds 15 amino acids, cysteine through phenylalanine. Solely the CDR3 DNA is kept, with 45 bases framed from the first base. Trimming takes 2 bases off V and 6 bases off J; junction bases not matched to a gene: 4. Stable Graves' hyperthyroidism was defined as the absence of progression to ophthalmopathy over 18 months of follow-up. Hyperthyroidism patients were newly diagnosed, with disease duration under 2 months, and aged 18 to 65 years. The study excluded patients with uncontrolled infections, other autoimmune diseases, pregnancy or lactation. Diagnoses relied on clinical symptoms, serum thyroxine and TRAb, thyroid ultrasound and orbital computed tomography. Ficoll-Paque density gradient centrifugation was used to isolate PBMCs from 10 ml of fresh peripheral blood. Total RNA was extracted using Trizol reagent, and RNA quality was assessed on an Agilent 2100 Bioanalyzer. Amplification of TCR beta CDR3 regions was carried out from RNA transcripts. The first round of RT-PCR for the TCR CDR3 was performed with the HTBI primer set and the Qiagen OneStep RT-PCR kit. Libraries were constructed in a second round of multiplex PCR, after which size selection and purification were performed. Paired-end sequencing of the libraries was performed with 100 bp reads on an Illumina HiSeq2000. The original methods were these. SOAPnuke was used to process the raw data, removing reads that contained adapters or uncalled bases, had a mean Phred below 15, or lacked an exact match to the constant primer or identifier. High-quality paired reads were merged with COPE v1.2.5, and unique nucleotide sequences were defined as clonotypes. MiTCR v1.1 was used to align the clonotypes against IMGT TRBV, TRBD and TRBJ reference segments. Only V-J combinations with frequency above 0.0001, covering 99.2% of repertoires, were analysed. The TCS score was defined as F50 (clonal expansion) divided by E x V (chaos), with BLOSUM62-based TCRdist calculated between CDR3 peptides within each V-J. Welch's t-statistics and random forest reduced around 520 V-J features to some 14, which were used in a naive Bayes classifier (R e1071). In-frame beta chains were kept once TCRdb had trimmed the public reads at Q25 with fastp and called clones with MiXCR. When rows share a CDR3 protein, they turn into one entry using the most common DNA and genes. None of the V and J calls come from the authors' own analysis; TCRdb made them. Across this sample there are more than 300,000 distinct CDR3 sequences, with approximately 13% seen only once. Jointly, the top ten make up approximately 10% of the sample.

The sequence came from a woman aged 60-75 years with Graves' hyperthyroidism. The specimen was blood. The chain employs TRBV12-3 or TRBV12-4 and TRBJ2-2; 9 bases in the middle match TRBD2. The CDR3 amino acid sequence is: CASSLQAGGPGELFF. At the DNA level, the sequence is TGTGCCAGCAGTTTACAAGCGGGAGGCCCCGGGGAGCTGTTTTTT.